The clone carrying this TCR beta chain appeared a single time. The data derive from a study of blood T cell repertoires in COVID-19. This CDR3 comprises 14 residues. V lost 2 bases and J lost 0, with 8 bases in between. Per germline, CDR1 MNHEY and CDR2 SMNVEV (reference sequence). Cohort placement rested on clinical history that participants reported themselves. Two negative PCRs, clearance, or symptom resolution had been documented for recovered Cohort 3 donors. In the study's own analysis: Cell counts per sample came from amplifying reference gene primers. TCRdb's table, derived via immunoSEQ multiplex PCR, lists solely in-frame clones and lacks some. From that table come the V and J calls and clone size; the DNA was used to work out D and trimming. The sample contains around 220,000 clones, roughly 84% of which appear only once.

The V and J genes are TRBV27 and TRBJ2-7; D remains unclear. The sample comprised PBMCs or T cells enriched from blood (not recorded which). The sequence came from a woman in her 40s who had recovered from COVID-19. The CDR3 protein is CASSLNSFSYEQYV. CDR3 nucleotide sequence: TGTGCCAGCAGTTTAAACTCATTCTCCTACGAGCAGTACGTC.